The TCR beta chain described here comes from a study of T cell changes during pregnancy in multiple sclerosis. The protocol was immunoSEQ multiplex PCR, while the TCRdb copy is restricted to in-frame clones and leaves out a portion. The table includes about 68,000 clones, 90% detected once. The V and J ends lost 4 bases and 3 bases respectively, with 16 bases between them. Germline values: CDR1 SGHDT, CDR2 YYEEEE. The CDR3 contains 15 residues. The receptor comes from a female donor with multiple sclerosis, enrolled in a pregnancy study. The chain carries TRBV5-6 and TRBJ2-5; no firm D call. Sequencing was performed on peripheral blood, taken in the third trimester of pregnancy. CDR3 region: CASSRLSSHKETQYF. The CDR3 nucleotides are TGTGCCAGCAGCCGTCTCTCGTCCCACAAAGAGACCCAGTACTTC.